This T cell receptor (beta chain) was recorded in a study of radiation and T cells in renal cell carcinoma. This clone appeared a single time. A read error may account for a junction end that differs from germline. The germline V gene encodes CDR1 SGHNT and CDR2 YYREEE (reference sequence). The CDR3 is 17 amino acids. Measured with immunoSEQ multiplex PCR; TCRdb has only the in-frame clones, and not every one. The table records about 160,000 clones, about nine tenths of them present only once. Stated time point: baseline pretreatment blood. The sample's treatment: 15 Gy SBRT to primary tumor, nephrectomy 4 weeks later.

V gene TRBV5-4 combines with J gene TRBJ2-7; 9 nucleotides align to TRBD1. Specimen: blood, collected from a patient whose treatment included radiotherapy and nephrectomy. The receptor's source is a woman aged 70-85 years with renal cell carcinoma. The CDR3 spells CASSQWTGDRVNWQQYF. The DNA of the CDR3 is TGCGCCAGCAGCCAGTGGACCGGGGACAGGGTGAATTGGCAGCAGTACTTC.